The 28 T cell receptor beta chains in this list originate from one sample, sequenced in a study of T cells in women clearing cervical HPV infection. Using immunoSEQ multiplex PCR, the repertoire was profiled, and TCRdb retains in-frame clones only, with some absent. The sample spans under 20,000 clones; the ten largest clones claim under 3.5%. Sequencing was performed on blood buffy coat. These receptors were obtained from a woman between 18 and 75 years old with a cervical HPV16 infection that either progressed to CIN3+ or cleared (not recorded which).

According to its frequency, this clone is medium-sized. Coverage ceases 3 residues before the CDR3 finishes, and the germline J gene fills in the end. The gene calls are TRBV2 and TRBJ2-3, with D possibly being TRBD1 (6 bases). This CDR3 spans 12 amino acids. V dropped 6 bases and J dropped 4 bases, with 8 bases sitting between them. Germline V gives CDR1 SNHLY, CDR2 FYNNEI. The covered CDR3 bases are TGTGCCAGCAGGACAGGTGCAGATACG. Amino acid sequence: CASRTGADT. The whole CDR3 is CASRTGADTQYF.

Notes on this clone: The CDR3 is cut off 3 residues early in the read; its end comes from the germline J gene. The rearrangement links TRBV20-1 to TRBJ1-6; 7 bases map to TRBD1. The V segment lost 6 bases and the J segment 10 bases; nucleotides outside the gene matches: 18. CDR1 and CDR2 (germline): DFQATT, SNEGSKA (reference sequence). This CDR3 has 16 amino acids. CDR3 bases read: TGCAGTGCGTCAGTGCAGGGGGGCGTCTTTATGTCACCC. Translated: CSASVQGGVFMSP. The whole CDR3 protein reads CSASVQGGVFMSPLHF.

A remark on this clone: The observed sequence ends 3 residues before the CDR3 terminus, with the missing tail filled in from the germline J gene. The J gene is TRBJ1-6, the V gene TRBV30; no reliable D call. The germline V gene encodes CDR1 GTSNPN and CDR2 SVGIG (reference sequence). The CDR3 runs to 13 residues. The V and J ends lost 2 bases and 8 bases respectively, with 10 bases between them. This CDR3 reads CAWSSSDHSPLHF. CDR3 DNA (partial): TGTGCCTGGAGTTCGAGCGACCATTCACCC.

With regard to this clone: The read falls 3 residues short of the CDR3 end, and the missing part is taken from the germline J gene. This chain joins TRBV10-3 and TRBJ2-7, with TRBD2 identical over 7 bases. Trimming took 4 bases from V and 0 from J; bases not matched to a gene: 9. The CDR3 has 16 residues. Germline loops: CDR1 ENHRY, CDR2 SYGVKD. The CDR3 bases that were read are TGTGCCATCAGTGGGGATTCGGCGGGGGACTCCTACGAG. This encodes CAISGDSAGDSYE. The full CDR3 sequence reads CAISGDSAGDSYEQYF.

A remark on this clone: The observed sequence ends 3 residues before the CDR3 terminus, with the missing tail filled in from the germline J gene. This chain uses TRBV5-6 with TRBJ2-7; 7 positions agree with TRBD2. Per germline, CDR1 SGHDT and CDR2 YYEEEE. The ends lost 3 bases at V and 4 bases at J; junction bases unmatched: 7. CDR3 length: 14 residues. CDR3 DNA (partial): TGTGCCAGCAGCTGGCTGAGCGGGGAATACGAG. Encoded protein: CASSWLSGEYE. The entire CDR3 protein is CASSWLSGEYEQYF.

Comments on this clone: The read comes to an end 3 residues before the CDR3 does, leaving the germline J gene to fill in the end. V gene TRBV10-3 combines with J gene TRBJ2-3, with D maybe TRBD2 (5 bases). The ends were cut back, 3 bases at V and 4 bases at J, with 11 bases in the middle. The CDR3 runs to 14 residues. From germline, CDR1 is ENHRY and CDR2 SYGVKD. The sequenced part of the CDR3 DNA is TGTGCCATCAGTGACCCCACCGGGGCAGATACG. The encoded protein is CAISDPTGADT. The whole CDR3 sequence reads CAISDPTGADTQYF.

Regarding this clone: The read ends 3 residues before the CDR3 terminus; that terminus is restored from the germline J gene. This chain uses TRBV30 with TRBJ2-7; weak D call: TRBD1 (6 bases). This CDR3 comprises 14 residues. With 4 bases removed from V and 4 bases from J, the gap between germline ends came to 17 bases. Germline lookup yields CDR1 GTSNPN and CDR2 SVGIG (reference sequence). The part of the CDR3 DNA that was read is TGTGCCTGGACCTACTCAGGGGTTACGTACGAG. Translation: CAWTYSGVTYE. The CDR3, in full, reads CAWTYSGVTYEQYF.

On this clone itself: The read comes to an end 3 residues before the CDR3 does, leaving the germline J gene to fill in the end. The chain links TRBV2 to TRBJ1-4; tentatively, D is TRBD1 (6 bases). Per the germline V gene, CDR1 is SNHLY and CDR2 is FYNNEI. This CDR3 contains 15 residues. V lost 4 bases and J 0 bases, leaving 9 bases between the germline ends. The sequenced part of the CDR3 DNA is TGTGCCAGCAGTGGATCAGGGGCAACTAATGAAAAA. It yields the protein CASSGSGATNEK. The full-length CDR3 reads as CASSGSGATNEKLFF.

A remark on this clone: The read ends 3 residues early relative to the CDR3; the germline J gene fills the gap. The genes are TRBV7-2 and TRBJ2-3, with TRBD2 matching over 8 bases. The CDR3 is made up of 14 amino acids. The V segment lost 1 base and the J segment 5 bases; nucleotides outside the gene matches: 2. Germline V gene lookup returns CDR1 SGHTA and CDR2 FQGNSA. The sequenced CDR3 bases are TGTGCCAGCAGCTTAGTTGCGGGGGGAGATACG. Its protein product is CASSLVAGGDT. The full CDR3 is CASSLVAGGDTQYF.

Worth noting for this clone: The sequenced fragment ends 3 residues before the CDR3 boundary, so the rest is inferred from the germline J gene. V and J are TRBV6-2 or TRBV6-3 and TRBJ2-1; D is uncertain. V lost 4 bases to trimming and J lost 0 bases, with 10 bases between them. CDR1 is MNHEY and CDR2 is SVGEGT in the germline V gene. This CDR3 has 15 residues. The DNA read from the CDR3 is TGTGCCAGCAGTTCGCTGCAGAGCTCCTACAATGAG. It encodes CASSSLQSSYNE. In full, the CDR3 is CASSSLQSSYNEQFF.

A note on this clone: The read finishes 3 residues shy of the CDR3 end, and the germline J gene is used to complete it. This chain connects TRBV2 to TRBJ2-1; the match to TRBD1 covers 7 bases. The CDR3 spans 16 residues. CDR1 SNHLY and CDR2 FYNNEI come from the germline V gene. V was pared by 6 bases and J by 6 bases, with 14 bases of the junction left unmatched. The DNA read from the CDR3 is TGTGCCAGCAGCGAGGGGGCTTACAGGGAACGCAATGAG. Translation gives CASSEGAYRERNE. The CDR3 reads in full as CASSEGAYRERNEQFF.

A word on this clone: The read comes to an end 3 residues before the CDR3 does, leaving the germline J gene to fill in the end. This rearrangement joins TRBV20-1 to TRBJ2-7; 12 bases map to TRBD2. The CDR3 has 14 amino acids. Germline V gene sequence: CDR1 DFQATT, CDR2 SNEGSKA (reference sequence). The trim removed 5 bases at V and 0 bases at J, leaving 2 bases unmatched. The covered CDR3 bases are TGCAGTGCTCGGACTAGCGGGGCCTCCTACGAG. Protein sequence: CSARTSGASYE. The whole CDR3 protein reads CSARTSGASYEQYF.

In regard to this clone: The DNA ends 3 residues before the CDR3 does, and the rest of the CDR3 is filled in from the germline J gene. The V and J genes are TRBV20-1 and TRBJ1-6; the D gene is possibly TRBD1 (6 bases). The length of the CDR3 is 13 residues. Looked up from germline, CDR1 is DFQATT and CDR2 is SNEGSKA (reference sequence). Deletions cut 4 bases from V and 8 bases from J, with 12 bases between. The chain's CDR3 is CSATQGGDSPLHF. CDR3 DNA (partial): TGCAGTGCTACACAGGGCGGTGATTCACCC.

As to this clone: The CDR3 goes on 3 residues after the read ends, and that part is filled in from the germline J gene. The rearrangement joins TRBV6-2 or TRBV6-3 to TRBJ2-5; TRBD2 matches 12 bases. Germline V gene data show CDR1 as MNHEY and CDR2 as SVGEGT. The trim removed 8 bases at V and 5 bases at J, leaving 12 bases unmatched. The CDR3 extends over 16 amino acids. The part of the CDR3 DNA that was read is TGTGCCAGCGGTCGACTAGCGGGGGCACCGACGGAGACC. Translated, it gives CASGRLAGAPTET. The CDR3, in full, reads CASGRLAGAPTETQYF.

CDR3 DNA (partial): TGTGCCAGCGGGGGACAGACCACCTCTGGAAACACC. Amino acids: CASGGQTTSGNT. The entire CDR3 is CASGGQTTSGNTIYF. The V and J genes are TRBV2 and TRBJ1-3; TRBD1 agrees at 7 bases. The sequenced fragment ends 3 residues before the CDR3 boundary, so the rest is inferred from the germline J gene. The CDR3 contains 15 residues. Trimming removed 8 bases from V and 0 bases from J; junction bases left unmatched: 7. Germline values: CDR1 SNHLY, CDR2 FYNNEI.

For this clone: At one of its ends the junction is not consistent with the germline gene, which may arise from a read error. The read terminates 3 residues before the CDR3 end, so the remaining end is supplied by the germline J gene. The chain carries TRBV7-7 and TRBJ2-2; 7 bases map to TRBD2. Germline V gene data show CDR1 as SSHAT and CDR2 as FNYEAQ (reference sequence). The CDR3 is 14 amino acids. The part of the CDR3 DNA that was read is TGTGCTAGCAGCTTCTCGGGGGGCACCGGGGAG. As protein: CASSFSGGTGE. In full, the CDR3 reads CASSFSGGTGELFF.

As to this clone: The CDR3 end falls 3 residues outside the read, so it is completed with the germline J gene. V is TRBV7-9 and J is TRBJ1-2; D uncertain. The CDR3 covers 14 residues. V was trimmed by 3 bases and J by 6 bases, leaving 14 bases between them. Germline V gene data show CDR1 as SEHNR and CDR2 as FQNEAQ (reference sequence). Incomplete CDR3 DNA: TGTGCCAGCAGCTTCAGAGGGCGCGAGGATGGC. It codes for CASSFRGREDG. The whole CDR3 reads CASSFRGREDGYTF.

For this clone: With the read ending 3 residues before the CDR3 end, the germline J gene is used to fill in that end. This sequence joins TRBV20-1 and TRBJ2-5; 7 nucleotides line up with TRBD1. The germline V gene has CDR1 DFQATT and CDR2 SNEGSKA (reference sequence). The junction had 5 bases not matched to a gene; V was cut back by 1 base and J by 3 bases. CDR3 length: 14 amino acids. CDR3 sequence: CSARVGQSKETQYF. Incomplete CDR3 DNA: TGCAGTGCTAGAGTGGGACAGTCCAAAGAGACC.

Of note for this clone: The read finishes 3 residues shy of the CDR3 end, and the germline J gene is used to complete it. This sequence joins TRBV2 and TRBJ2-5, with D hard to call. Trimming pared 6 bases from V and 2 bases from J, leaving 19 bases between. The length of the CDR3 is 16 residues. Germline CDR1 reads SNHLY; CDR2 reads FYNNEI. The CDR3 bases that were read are TGTGCCAGCAGGAGTACCAGGAACGAAAGGCAAGAGACC. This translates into CASRSTRNERQET. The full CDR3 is CASRSTRNERQETQYF.

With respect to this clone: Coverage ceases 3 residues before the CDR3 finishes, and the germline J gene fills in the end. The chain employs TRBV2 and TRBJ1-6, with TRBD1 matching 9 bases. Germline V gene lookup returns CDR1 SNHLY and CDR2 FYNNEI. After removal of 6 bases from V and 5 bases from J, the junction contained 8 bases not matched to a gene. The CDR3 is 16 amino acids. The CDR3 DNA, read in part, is TGTGCCAGCAGGGACCCGGGACAGGGTGATAATTCACCC. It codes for CASRDPGQGDNSP. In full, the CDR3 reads CASRDPGQGDNSPLHF. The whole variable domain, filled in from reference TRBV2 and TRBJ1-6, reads EPEVTQTPSHQVTQMGQEVILRCVPISNHLYFYWYRQILGQKVEFLVSFYNNEISEKSEIFDDQFSVERPDGSNFTLKIRSTKLEDSAMYFCASRDPGQGDNSPLHFGNGTRLTVT.

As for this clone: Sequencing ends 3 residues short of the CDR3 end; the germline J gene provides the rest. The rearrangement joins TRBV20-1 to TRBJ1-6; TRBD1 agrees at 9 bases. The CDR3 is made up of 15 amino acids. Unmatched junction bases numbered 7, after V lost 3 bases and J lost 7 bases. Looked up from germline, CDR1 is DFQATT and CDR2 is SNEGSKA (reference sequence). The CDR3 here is CSASPRDRVNSPLHF. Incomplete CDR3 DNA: TGCAGTGCTAGCCCCCGGGACAGGGTAAATTCACCC.

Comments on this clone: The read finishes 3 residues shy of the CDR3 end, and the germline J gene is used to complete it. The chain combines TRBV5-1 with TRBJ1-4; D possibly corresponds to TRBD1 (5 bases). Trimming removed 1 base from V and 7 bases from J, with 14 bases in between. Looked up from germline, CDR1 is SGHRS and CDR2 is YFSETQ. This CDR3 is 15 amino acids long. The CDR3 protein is CASSLLGQGAEKLFF. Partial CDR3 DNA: TGCGCCAGCAGCTTGTTAGGGCAGGGAGCTGAAAAA.

CDR3 DNA, as far as it was read: TGTGCCAGCTCACACGGGACAGGGATACTGAACACTGAA. Protein: CASSHGTGILNTE. The whole CDR3 region reads CASSHGTGILNTEAFF. This rearrangement joins TRBV18 to TRBJ1-1; TRBD1 matches 9 bases. The DNA ends 3 residues before the CDR3 does, and the rest of the CDR3 is filled in from the germline J gene. The germline V gene encodes CDR1 KGHSH and CDR2 LQKENI. V lost 4 bases, J lost 0 bases, and 6 bases stayed unmatched. The CDR3 has 16 residues.

CDR3 DNA (partial): TGTGCCAGCTCACCCCTCACCCAGGGATATGGC. It encodes CASSPLTQGYG. The full CDR3 protein reads CASSPLTQGYGYTF. The rearrangement uses TRBV18 and TRBJ1-2; possibly TRBD1 for D (5 bases). The CDR3 is cut off 3 residues early in the read; its end comes from the germline J gene. V was shortened by 3 bases and J by 5 bases, with 13 bases between the two germline ends. From germline, CDR1 is KGHSH and CDR2 LQKENI. The length of the CDR3 is 14 residues.

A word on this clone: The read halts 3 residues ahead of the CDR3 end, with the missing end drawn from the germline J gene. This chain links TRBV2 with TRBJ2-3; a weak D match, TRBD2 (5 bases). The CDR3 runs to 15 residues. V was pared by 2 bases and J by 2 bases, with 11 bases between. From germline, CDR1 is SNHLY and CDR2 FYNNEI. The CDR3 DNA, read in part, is TGTGCCAGCAGTGAATTCGGGGAGAACACAGATACG. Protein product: CASSEFGENTDT. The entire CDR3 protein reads CASSEFGENTDTQYF.

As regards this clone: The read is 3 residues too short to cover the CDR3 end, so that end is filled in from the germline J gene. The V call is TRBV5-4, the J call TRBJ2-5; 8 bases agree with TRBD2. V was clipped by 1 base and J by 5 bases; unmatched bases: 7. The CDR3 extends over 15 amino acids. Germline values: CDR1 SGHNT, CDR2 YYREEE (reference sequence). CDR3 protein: CASSLRLAGYETQYF. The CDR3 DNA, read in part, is TGTGCCAGCAGCTTGAGGTTAGCGGGGTATGAGACC.

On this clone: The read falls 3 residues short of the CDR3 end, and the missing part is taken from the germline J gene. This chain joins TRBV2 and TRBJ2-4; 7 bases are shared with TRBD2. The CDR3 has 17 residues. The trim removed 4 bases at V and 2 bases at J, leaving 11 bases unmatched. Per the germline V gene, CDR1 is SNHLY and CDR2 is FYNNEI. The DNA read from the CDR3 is TGTGCCAGCAGTGGGGACTATGGGAGAGAGTCCAAAAACATT. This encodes CASSGDYGRESKNI. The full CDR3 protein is CASSGDYGRESKNIQYF.

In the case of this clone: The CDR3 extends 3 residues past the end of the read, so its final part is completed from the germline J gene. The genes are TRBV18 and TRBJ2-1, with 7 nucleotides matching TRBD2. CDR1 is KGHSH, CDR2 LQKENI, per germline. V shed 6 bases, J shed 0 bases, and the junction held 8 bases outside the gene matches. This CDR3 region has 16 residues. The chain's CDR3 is CASSRVAGDSYNEQFF. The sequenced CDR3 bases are TGTGCCAGCTCCCGAGTCGCGGGGGACTCCTACAATGAG.